This T cell receptor (beta chain) stems from a study of cytomegalovirus exposure and HLA in healthy donors. The PCR was carried out with 60 Vbeta primers and 13 Jbeta primers. This table comes from immunoSEQ multiplex PCR, and its TCRdb copy is limited to in-frame clones, with some not included. This sample has 120,000 or so clones; roughly 78% occur once, and the top ten carry around 3.7%. The germline V gene has CDR1 MRHNA and CDR2 SNTAGT. CDR3 length: 12 residues. V shed 4 bases and J shed 3 bases, with 4 bases lying between them. Sequencing input: PBMCs. The origin of this receptor is a young man in good health and CMV-seronegative. The chain has TRBV6-4 and TRBJ2-1; D ambiguous. The DNA of the CDR3 is TGTGCCAGCAGTGTGCGCTACAATGAGCAGTTCTTC. The encoded protein is CASSVRYNEQFF.